Here is one TCR beta chain with its context. Its antigen has not been determined. Base qualities are missing; no much larger clone stands one base away. The data derive from a study of blood T cell repertoires in COVID-19 (dated by TCRdb to about 2020). About the investigation overall: Collaborator samples came from the United States, Italy and Spain and covered acute and convalescent phases of COVID-19. The repertoires were released in a freely available public database intended as a resource for research on the immune response to SARS-CoV-2. Where HLA class I and class II types were available, the types were taken from metadata supplied by the sample provider, not from assay-based typing. Nearly every sample came with metadata listing a de-identified subject ID, COVID-19 status, age in years and sex. The prospective study material was composed of cDNA or gDNA derived from T cells, B-cell-depleted T cells, or PBMCs. The samples were drawn from two sources: the first 160 participants of the ongoing ImmuneRACE study, and over 1,000 subjects contributed by 6 global collaborators. Deeply sampled blood TCRbeta repertoires from subjects exposed to, actively infected with, or recovered from COVID-19 were included in the dataset.

Beyond this particular receptor, the publication reports: Clinical and demographic metadata were provided uncurated, with the amount varying by source and participant.

The immunoSEQ Assay, a bias-controlled multiplex PCR, was used to amplify TCRbeta CDR3 regions from genomic DNA. From the authors' description of their analysis: The number of nucleated cells in each sample was estimated from the amplification of reference gene primers within the assay. Sequence reads were collapsed and filtered to measure the absolute abundance of every unique TCRbeta CDR3 rearrangement. For each sample, productive Simpson clonality was calculated by taking the square root of Simpson's diversity index across productive rearrangements. Entries here come from immuneACCESS through TCRdb and include only in-frame sequences with V and J called. Some clones fail to appear in such tables; in the studies checked, an unresolved V gene covers under half of the shortfall, and the cause of the remainder is unknown. Clonal size and the V and J genes are those of that table, whereas D and trimming came from the DNA. In all, the sample holds approximately 530,000 clones, and around 90% of those were seen once. The ten largest clonotypes hold about 8% of the sample.

Reading the germline V gene gives CDR1 MGHRA and CDR2 YSYEKL. Spanning cysteine to phenylalanine, the CDR3 consists of 16 amino acids. The retained sequence is limited to the CDR3, 48 bases, with the frame set at the first base. V is cut back by 4 bases and J by 5 bases, with 9 bases in the junction unmatched. At one collaborating source in Seattle, patients were enrolled during active infection and were followed longitudinally through the course of disease. The collaborating institutions used their own protocols to collect whole blood in K2EDTA tubes. For TCRbeta analysis, collaborator samples were shipped as frozen whole blood, as isolated PBMCs, or as DNA extracted from either sample type.

Sequences were obtained from peripheral blood. This TCR was recovered from a woman in her forties or fifties with COVID-19, enrolled during active disease. The chain employs TRBV4-1 and TRBJ2-2, with 8 junctional bases fitting TRBD2. Read as DNA, the sequence is TGCGCCAGCAGCCTCCTCGGGACTAGACTAACCGGGGAGCTGTTTTTT. Its product reads: CASSLLGTRLTGELFF.